A selection of T cell receptor beta chains follows, all from one sample in a study of blood T cell dynamics during melanoma immunotherapy. Sequencing used immunoSEQ multiplex PCR; TCRdb keeps in-frame clones, though not all of them. The table lists 8,000 to 13,000 clones, about nine tenths of them singletons, with 4% in the top ten. The sequences come from blood, collected from a patient treated with checkpoint blockade. These receptors all stem from a human donor with melanoma. Both conserved end residues are part of each CDR3. The D gene is left open where the match is weak. Clone size, where shown, is once, few, many, or a class for clones that have expanded.

TRBV19	once	.	TRBJ1-1	TGTGCCAGTAGTAGATTTCCCGACACTGAGGCTTTCTTT	CASSRFPDTEAFF
TRBV7-8	.	TRBD1	TRBJ2-1	TGTGCCAGCAGCTTATACAGGGGCGCGACCTACAATGAGCAGTTCTTC	CASSLYRGATYNEQFF
TRBV4-3	.	.	TRBJ2-1	TGCGCCAGCAGCCATTTAGGGACTGGGGGTGGTGAGCAGTTCTTC	CASSHLGTGGGEQFF
TRBV9	.	.	TRBJ2-3	TGTGCCAGCAGCCCTCCTAGCGAGGATACGCAGTATTTT	CASSPPSEDTQYF
TRBV29-1	.	TRBD1	TRBJ2-1	TGCAGCGTCTTCGGACAGGGTAGGGATGAGCAGTTCTTC	CSVFGQGRDEQFF
TRBV4-2	.	.	TRBJ1-3	TGTGCCAGCAGCCAACAGAGGAACAGAGGCCCCATATATTTT	CASSQQRNRGPIYF
TRBV28	.	.	TRBJ1-3	TGTGCCAGCACCCTCCGTGGACAGCCTTACGCCCGCTCTGGAAACACCATATATTTT	CASTLRGQPYARSGNTIYF
TRBV5-6	.	TRBD1	TRBJ1-1	TGTGCCAGCATCCCTGCCGGGGGGACAGGGGACTCTGAAGCTTTCTTT	CASIPAGGTGDSEAFF
TRBV25-1	.	.	TRBJ2-3	TGTGCCAGCAGTGGCGACACAGATACGCAGTATTTT	CASSGDTDTQYF
TRBV2	.	.	TRBJ1-5	TGTGCCAGCACTAAGGGAGGGAGAAGCAATCAGCCCCAGCATTTT	CASTKGGRSNQPQHF
TRBV19	.	.	TRBJ1-5	TGTGCCAGTAGTATCAGGGATAGCAATCAGCCCCAGCATTTT	CASSIRDSNQPQHF
TRBV11-2	.	TRBD2	TRBJ2-7	TGTGCCAGCAGCTTAGTGCGGGAGGTCCACGAGCAGTACTTC	CASSLVREVHEQYF
TRBV25-1	.	TRBD1	TRBJ2-3	TGTGCCAGCAGTGGACCCGGGACAGGGCGCACAGATACGCAGTATTTT	CASSGPGTGRTDTQYF
TRBV5-4	.	TRBD2	TRBJ2-1	TGTGCCAGCACCTCCGGGACTAGCTGGGTTACTGAGCAGTTCTTC	CASTSGTSWVTEQFF
TRBV19	.	.	TRBJ1-5	TGTGCCAGTAGCCCCAGCGACATCCAGCCCCAGCATTTT	CASSPSDIQPQHF
TRBV5-5	.	TRBD2	TRBJ2-1	TGTGCCAGCAGCTTGGCGGGAATAGCGGGGAATGAGCAGTTCTTC	CASSLAGIAGNEQFF
TRBV7-2	.	TRBD1	TRBJ1-5	TGTGCCAGCAGTCAGGGGGCTGGTCAGCCCCAGCATTTT	CASSQGAGQPQHF
TRBV6-5	.	.	TRBJ1-6	TGTGCCAGCAGTTACGAGGGCAGGAAAGGGAGCTCACCCCTCCACTTT	CASSYEGRKGSSPLHF
TRBV19	once	TRBD1	TRBJ1-1	TGTGCCAGTATTTTACAGGGGGCAAACACTGAAGCTTTCTTT	CASILQGANTEAFF
TRBV4-1	.	TRBD2	TRBJ2-5	TGCGCCAGCAGCCCTGGACTAGCGGGACTTTATGATAACCAAGAGACCCAGTACTTC	CASSPGLAGLYDNQETQYF
TRBV25-1	.	.	TRBJ1-4	TGTGCCAGCAGTGAATGGGGAAGTAATGAAAAACTGTTTTTT	CASSEWGSNEKLFF
TRBV7-8	.	.	TRBJ2-3	TGTGCCAGCAGCCGCGGTCTCGTAGGGGGAGTTGGGTCAGATACGCAGTATTTT	CASSRGLVGGVGSDTQYF
TRBV2	.	.	TRBJ2-5	TGTGCCAGCAGTGAAGGGGTGGCCAGGGGAGGAGAGACCCAGTACTTC	CASSEGVARGGETQYF
TRBV27	.	.	TRBJ1-1	TGTGCCAGCAGTTTAGGGGATTCGGCCACTGAAGCTTTCTTT	CASSLGDSATEAFF
TRBV11-2	.	.	TRBJ2-7	TGTGCCAGCAGCTTAAGATACGAGCAGTACTTC	CASSLRYEQYF
TRBV9	.	.	TRBJ2-1	TGTGCCAGCAGCGTCACGATTTCGAGCTCCTACAATGAGCAGTTCTTC	CASSVTISSSYNEQFF
TRBV7-2	.	TRBD2	TRBJ2-5	TGTGCCAGCAGCGTGGGAGGGCCGAAAGAGACCCAGTACTTC	CASSVGGPKETQYF
TRBV7-2	few	TRBD2	TRBJ2-3	TGTGCCAGCAGCCAAACTAGCGGGAGGGGAGGAGATACGCAGTATTTT	CASSQTSGRGGDTQYF
TRBV7-2	.	TRBD1	TRBJ1-5	TGTGCCAGCAGCAAGGGGACAGCGGGCAATCAGCCCCAGCATTTT	CASSKGTAGNQPQHF
TRBV29-1	once	.	TRBJ2-3	TGCAGCGTTTCTCCGGGGGACCCGAGCACAGATACGCAGTATTTT	CSVSPGDPSTDTQYF
TRBV6-1	.	.	TRBJ1-2	TGTGCCAGCAGTTCCCGGCGGGGTTGGTACGGCTACACCTTC	CASSSRRGWYGYTF
TRBV5-1	.	.	TRBJ1-1	TGCGCCAGCAGCCCGCCCGGGTCTGAAGCTTTCTTT	CASSPPGSEAFF
TRBV5-1	.	.	TRBJ2-6	TGCGCCAGCAGCCAGGGTCACAGCTCTGGGGCCAACGTCCTGACTTTC	CASSQGHSSGANVLTF
TRBV19	.	.	TRBJ2-6	TGTGCCACAGCTTACGTAGCTGGGGCCAACGTCCTGACTTTC	CATAYVAGANVLTF
TRBV19	.	.	TRBJ2-1	TGTGCCAGTAGTATCGGGGACTACAATGAGCAGTTCTTC	CASSIGDYNEQFF
TRBV19	few	TRBD1	TRBJ1-5	TGTGCCAGTAGCATTGACAGGGGCGACCATCAGCCCCAGCATTTT	CASSIDRGDHQPQHF